Listed below are T cell receptor beta chains from one sample, sequenced in a study of cytomegalovirus exposure and HLA in healthy donors. Measured with immunoSEQ multiplex PCR; TCRdb has only the in-frame clones, and not every one. The table records 130,000 or so clones, 81% of them present only once. Sequenced material: PBMCs. These receptors were collected from a man aged 18 to 30 in good health and CMV-seronegative. Each CDR3 is given with its conserved first and last residue. The order of the fields is D gene, J gene, V gene, clone size, CDR3 length, CDR3 DNA, CDR3 protein. D genes are given only for firm matches. Clone size is stated in some rows and not others, as once, few, many or a class when expanded.

>TRBD2|TRBJ2-1|TRBV6-5|NA|16
TGTGCCAGCAGTTACGGGCGCGGGGGTTCCTACAATGAGCAGTTCTTC
CASSYGRGGSYNEQFF
>NA|TRBJ2-6|TRBV4-3|NA|15
TGCGCCAGCAGCCAAGAGAGGTCTGGGGCCAACGTCCTGACTTTC
CASSQERSGANVLTF
>NA|TRBJ2-1|TRBV5-6|NA|13
TGTGCCAGCAGCTTGCCCCAGATCAATGAGCAGTTCTTC
CASSLPQINEQFF
>NA|TRBJ2-7|TRBV19|NA|14
TGTGCCAGTAGTACCCACAGGGAATCCTACGAGCAGTACTTC
CASSTHRESYEQYF
>NA|TRBJ1-2|TRBV2|NA|17
TGTGCCAGCAGTGTTCTAATCGCGGGGGGTAAGGACTATGGCTACACCTTC
CASSVLIAGGKDYGYTF
>TRBD1|TRBJ2-7|TRBV7-9|NA|16
TGTGCCAGCAGCTTAGTGGGGACAGGCCTCTCCTACGAGCAGTACTTC
CASSLVGTGLSYEQYF
>NA|TRBJ1-4|TRBV10-1|NA|16
TGCGCCAGCAGTGAGTATGCGGCCCGTCCTAATGAAAAACTGTTTTTT
CASSEYAARPNEKLFF
>TRBD1|TRBJ2-2|TRBV9|NA|16
TGTGCCAGCAGCTCCCCCGCAGGGGGCGGGACCGGGGAGCTGTTTTTT
CASSSPAGGGTGELFF
>TRBD1|TRBJ2-2|TRBV7-2|NA|15
TGTGCCAGCGCTCCAATGGGGACAGGGACCGGGGAGCTGTTTTTT
CASAPMGTGTGELFF
>TRBD1|TRBJ1-5|TRBV7-8|NA|14
TGTGCCAGCAGCTTGGGACAGCGGAATCAGCCCCAGCATTTT
CASSLGQRNQPQHF
>TRBD1|TRBJ1-4|TRBV5-8|NA|15
TGTGCCAGCAGCTTTTCAGGGGGAAGAAGTGAAAAACTGTTTTTT
CASSFSGGRSEKLFF
>NA|TRBJ1-2|TRBV19|NA|13
TGTGCCAGTAGTCCCAGGGTTAACTATGGCTACACCTTC
CASSPRVNYGYTF
>NA|TRBJ1-2|TRBV28|NA|12
TGTGCCAGCAGTTATCAGGGGTATGGCTACACCTTC
CASSYQGYGYTF
>TRBD1|TRBJ1-1|TRBV7-8|NA|15
TGTGCCAGCAGTTACTCGGGACAGTTGAACACTGAAGCTTTCTTT
CASSYSGQLNTEAFF
>NA|TRBJ1-5|TRBV15|NA|14
TGTGCCACCAGCACCCGGGACCGGGAGATAGCCCAGCATTTT
CATSTRDREIAQHF
>TRBD1|TRBJ2-7|TRBV7-8|NA|12
TGTGCCAGCCTTGGGACAGCCCACGAGCAGTACTTC
CASLGTAHEQYF
>NA|TRBJ1-1|TRBV12-5|once|15
TGTGCTAGTGGTTTGGTACAGGGTAGAAACACTGAAGCTTTCTTT
CASGLVQGRNTEAFF
>NA|TRBJ1-1|TRBV7-2|NA|16
TGTGCCAGCAGCTTCGACAGGATTAACCCGAACACTGAAGCTTTCTTT
CASSFDRINPNTEAFF
>TRBD1|TRBJ1-4|TRBV2|NA|14
TGTGCCAGCAGTGTTCAGGGGGCGGGAGAAAAACTGTTTTTT
CASSVQGAGEKLFF
>TRBD2|TRBJ2-7|TRBV2|few|15
TGTGCCAGCAGTGATCCGGGTGGGGGGGACTACGAGCAGTACTTC
CASSDPGGGDYEQYF
>NA|TRBJ1-2|TRBV19|once|15
TGTGCCAGTAGTATAATGAGCGGAGGACGCGATGGCTACACCTTC
CASSIMSGGRDGYTF
>NA|TRBJ2-1|TRBV5-1|NA|12
TGCGCCAGCAGCCACGAACTCAATGAGCAGTTCTTC
CASSHELNEQFF
>TRBD1|TRBJ2-2|TRBV5-1|NA|16
TGCGCCAGCAGCTTGGTGCAGGGGGCGGTCACCGGGGAGCTGTTTTTT
CASSLVQGAVTGELFF
>NA|TRBJ2-2|TRBV15|NA|13
TGTGCCACCAGCTACGCACGGGCCGGGGAGCTGTTTTTT
CATSYARAGELFF
>NA|TRBJ2-7|TRBV6-1|NA|16
TGTGCCAGCGGTCAAGTTGTCGGAGGGGAGAGCTACGAGCAGTACTTC
CASGQVVGGESYEQYF
>NA|TRBJ1-1|TRBV7-9|NA|14
TGTGCCAGCACCCGTCGGGAATTGGGTACTGAAGCTTTCTTT
CASTRRELGTEAFF